These 19 T cell receptor beta chains came from one sample sequenced in a study of blood T cell repertoires in COVID-19. Repertoires were generated with immunoSEQ multiplex PCR, while TCRdb's copy carries only in-frame clones and drops some. Of about 210,000 clones listed, approximately 89% were seen once; the top ten hold 2% to 2.5%. Material: PBMCs or T cells enriched from blood (not recorded which). The receptors here all came from a woman aged 40 to 49 with acute COVID-19.

This chain links TRBV5-8 with TRBJ1-5, with a possible D match to TRBD1 (6 bases). Germline V gene data show CDR1 as SGHTS and CDR2 as YDEGEE. The CDR3 is 14 amino acids. V was pared by 1 base and J by 3 bases, with 8 bases between. The CDR3 loop reads CASSLWGLNQPQHF. For the CDR3, the DNA is TGTGCCAGCAGCTTGTGGGGGCTCAATCAGCCCCAGCATTTT.

CDR3 loop: CASTYTGTGYEAFF. The CDR3 DNA reads as TGTGCCAGCACCTACACCGGGACAGGGTATGAAGCTTTCTTT. The J gene is TRBJ1-1, the V gene TRBV21-1; the tabulated D call, TRBD1, remains unverified against the DNA. TRBV21-1 is listed as a pseudogene. This CDR3 has 14 residues.

CDR3 DNA: TGCGCCAGCAGCCATGTAGCCGCCAACACTGAAGCTTTCTTT. This translates into CASSHVAANTEAFF. This chain joins TRBV4-1 and TRBJ1-1; D uncertain. CDR3 length: 14 amino acids. Germline V CDR1 and CDR2: MGHRA, YSYEKL. V dropped 3 bases and J dropped 2 bases, with 10 bases sitting between them.

The gene calls are TRBV7-2 and TRBJ2-4, with a weak D call TRBD1 (5 bases). There are 14 residues in the CDR3. From germline, CDR1 is SGHTA and CDR2 FQGNSA. V was shortened by 5 bases and J by 6 bases, with 14 bases between the two germline ends. The CDR3, as DNA: TGTGCCAGCAGCCCCCGGCAGGGCCCAAACATTCAGTACTTC. Encoded protein: CASSPRQGPNIQYF.

CDR3 nucleotide sequence: TGTGCCAGCAGCTCGGGACTAGCGGGGGGGCCAGATACGCAGTATTTT. Translating it yields CASSSGLAGGPDTQYF. The V gene is TRBV5-4, the J gene TRBJ2-3; 16 bases align to TRBD2. Germline CDR1 SGHNT, CDR2 YYREEE (reference sequence). The CDR3 loop spans 16 amino acids. The J segment lost 4 bases and the V segment lost 3 bases, leaving 2 bases of the junction unmatched. Variable domain in full (rest from reference TRBV5-4 and TRBJ2-3): ETGVTQSPTHLIKTRGQQVTLRCSSQSGHNTVSWYQQALGQGPQFIFQYYREEENGRGNFPPRFSGLQFPNYSSELNVNALELDDSALYLCASSSGLAGGPDTQYFGPGTRLTVL.

The sample holds one count of this clone. The V call is TRBV5-6, the J call TRBJ1-2; TRBD1 matches at 9 bases. Germline V gene lookup returns CDR1 SGHDT and CDR2 YYEEEE. CDR3 length equals 14 residues. The ends lost 4 bases at V and 7 bases at J; junction bases unmatched: 8. CDR3 in DNA: TGTGCCAGCAGCCGGGACAGGGTTTCTTCTGGCTACACCTTC. This gives the protein CASSRDRVSSGYTF.

This rearrangement joins TRBV2 to TRBJ2-1; 8 nucleotides match TRBD1. V gave up 5 bases and J gave up 6 bases; unmatched junction bases: 9. Germline lookup yields CDR1 SNHLY and CDR2 FYNNEI. This CDR3 is 15 amino acids long. This chain's CDR3 is CASSNFRGQSNEQFF. CDR3 bases: TGTGCCAGCAGTAACTTCAGGGGGCAGAGCAATGAGCAGTTCTTC.

V usage is TRBV30 and J usage is TRBJ1-5, with 7 bases fitting TRBD1. Germline V CDR1 and CDR2: GTSNPN, SVGIG (reference sequence). Losses at the gene ends were 1 base for V and 5 bases for J; bases not matched to a gene: 2. The CDR3 extends over 13 amino acids. CDR3 bases: TGTGCCTGGAGTGGGGACAGCTATCAGCCCCAGCATTTT. Its translation is CAWSGDSYQPQHF.

The V and J genes are TRBV2 and TRBJ1-2; 7 bases fit TRBD1. CDR3 length equals 13 residues. Trimming took 4 bases from V and 4 from J; bases not matched to a gene: 3. The germline gives CDR1 SNHLY, CDR2 FYNNEI. The CDR3: CASSAGQFYGYTF. CDR3 nucleotide sequence: TGTGCCAGCAGTGCGGGACAGTTCTATGGCTACACCTTC.

The chain carries TRBV12-3 or TRBV12-4 and TRBJ2-5; D possibly corresponds to TRBD2 (5 bases). V was pared by 3 bases and J by 2 bases, with 7 bases between. This CDR3 has 13 residues. This CDR3 reads CASSLRVQETQYF. CDR3 in DNA: TGTGCCAGCAGTTTGAGGGTGCAAGAGACCCAGTACTTC.

This clone has just one count. The chain couples TRBV15 to TRBJ1-4, with D possibly TRBD1 on 5 matching bases. The V gene lost 3 bases and the J gene lost 0 bases, with 8 bases spanning the gap. Germline-derived CDR1 and CDR2 are LNHNV and YYDKDF (reference sequence). The CDR3 length is 15 residues. DNA of the CDR3: TGTGCCACCAGCAGGGAGACAGCAACTAATGAAAAACTGTTTTTT. This codes for CATSRETATNEKLFF.

V and J are TRBV2 and TRBJ1-1, with TRBD1 matching over 7 bases. This CDR3 is 14 amino acids long. The germline gives CDR1 SNHLY, CDR2 FYNNEI. The V and J ends lost 4 bases and 0 bases, in that order; junction bases with no gene match: 2. In DNA form, the CDR3 reads TGTGCCAGCAGTGTGCAGGGGGTGAACACTGAAGCTTTCTTT. Protein product: CASSVQGVNTEAFF.

CDR3 DNA sequence: TGTGCCAGCAGTAGACAGAACTACGAGCAGTACTTC. This gives the protein CASSRQNYEQYF. The chain links TRBV6-5 to TRBJ2-7; possibly TRBD1 for D (5 bases). The V and J ends lost 5 bases and 3 bases respectively, with 8 bases between them. The CDR3 is 12 residues long. The germline CDR1 and CDR2 sequences are MNHEY and SVGAGI.

V and J are TRBV6-2 or TRBV6-3 and TRBJ2-7, with TRBD2 matching 7 bases. V trimming: 2 bases; J trimming: 6 bases; junction bases outside the gene matches: 4. Per the germline V gene, CDR1 is MNHEY and CDR2 is SVGEGT. The CDR3 runs to 13 residues. CDR3 DNA sequence: TGTGCCAGCAGTTACGGGGGAGGGCGCGAGCAGTACGTC. Residues: CASSYGGGREQYV.

The J gene is TRBJ1-4, the V gene TRBV7-9; D gene uncertain. Per germline, CDR1 SEHNR and CDR2 FQNEAQ (reference sequence). Trimming removed 2 bases from V and 2 bases from J, with 6 bases in between. The CDR3 is 14 residues long. The CDR3 DNA sequence: TGTGCCAGCAGCTTACAGGTTACTAATGAAAAACTGTTTTTT. Amino acid sequence: CASSLQVTNEKLFF.

The chain couples TRBV6-6 to TRBJ2-1; D is unclear. Trimming removed 6 bases from V and 9 bases from J, with 9 bases in between. The CDR3 has 11 residues. CDR1 and CDR2 (germline): MNHNY, SVGAGI (reference sequence). The CDR3 nucleotides read TGTGCCAGCAGCCTCAGGTCTGAGCAGTTCTTC. Translation gives CASSLRSEQFF.

The genes are TRBV7-2 and TRBJ1-1; D might be TRBD1 (5 bases). Germline CDR1 and CDR2: SGHTA and FQGNSA. V lost 4 bases and J lost 2, with 8 bases in between. The length of the CDR3 is 13 residues. The chain's CDR3 is CASSYDSNTEAFF. CDR3 coding DNA: TGTGCCAGCAGCTATGACAGTAACACTGAAGCTTTCTTT. The full variable domain, its missing parts supplied by reference TRBV7-2 and TRBJ1-1, is GAGVSQSPSNKVTEKGKDVELRCDPISGHTALYWYRQSLGQGLEFLIYFQGNSAPDKSGLPSDRFSAERTGGSVSTLTIQRTQQEDSAVYLCASSYDSNTEAFFGQGTRLTVV.

The chain recombines TRBV7-9 with TRBJ1-5; D may be TRBD1 (6 bases). V shed 2 bases and J shed 5 bases, with 16 bases lying between them. The CDR3 has 16 residues. Germline CDR1 is SEHNR and CDR2 is FQNEAQ (reference sequence). CDR3 residues: CASSLYPGVPDQPQHF. In nucleotides, the CDR3 is TGTGCCAGCAGCTTATACCCAGGGGTCCCCGATCAGCCCCAGCATTTT.

Written as DNA, the CDR3 is TGTGCCAGCAGCCTCGGTGAAAAACTGTTTTTT. Amino acids: CASSLGEKLFF. The rearrangement links TRBV16 to TRBJ1-4; D gene ambiguous. V lost 4 bases and J lost 7, with 4 bases in between. CDR3 length: 11 amino acids. Germline V lookup: CDR1 KGHSY, CDR2 FQNENV.